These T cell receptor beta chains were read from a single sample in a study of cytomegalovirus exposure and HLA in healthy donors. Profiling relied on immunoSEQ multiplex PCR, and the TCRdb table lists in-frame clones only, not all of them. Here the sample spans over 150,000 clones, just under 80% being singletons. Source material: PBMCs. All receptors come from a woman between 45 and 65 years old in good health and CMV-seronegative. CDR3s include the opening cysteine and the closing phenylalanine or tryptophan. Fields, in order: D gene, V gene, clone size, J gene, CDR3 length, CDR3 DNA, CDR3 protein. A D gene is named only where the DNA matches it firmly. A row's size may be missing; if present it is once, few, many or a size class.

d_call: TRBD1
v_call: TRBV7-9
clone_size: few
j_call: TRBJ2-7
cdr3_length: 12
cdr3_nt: TGTGCCAGCAGCCTAAACAGGGGAGAGCAGTACTTC
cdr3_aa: CASSLNRGEQYF

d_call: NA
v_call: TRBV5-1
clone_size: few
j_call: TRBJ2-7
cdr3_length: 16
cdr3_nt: TGCGCCAGCAGCTACAATGTACAGGGAAAGACCTACGAGCAGTACTTC
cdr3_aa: CASSYNVQGKTYEQYF

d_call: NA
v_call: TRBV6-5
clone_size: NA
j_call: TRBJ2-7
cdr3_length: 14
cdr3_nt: TGTGCCAGCAGTCGACAGAGAGGAGATTACGAGCAGTACTTC
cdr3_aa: CASSRQRGDYEQYF

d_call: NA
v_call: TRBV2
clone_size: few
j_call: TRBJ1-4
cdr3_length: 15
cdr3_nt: TGTGCCAGCAGTGAGGAGGGTCGGACTAATGAAAAACTGTTTTTT
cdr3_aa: CASSEEGRTNEKLFF

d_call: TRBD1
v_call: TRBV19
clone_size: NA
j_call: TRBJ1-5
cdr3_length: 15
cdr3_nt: TGTGCCAGCCAACTAGGGACAGCTAGCAATCAGCCCCAGCATTTT
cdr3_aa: CASQLGTASNQPQHF

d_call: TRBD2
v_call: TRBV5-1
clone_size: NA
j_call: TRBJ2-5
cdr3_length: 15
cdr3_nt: TGCGCCAGCAGTCCCCTAGCGGGGGGGCAAGAGACCCAGTACTTC
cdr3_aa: CASSPLAGGQETQYF

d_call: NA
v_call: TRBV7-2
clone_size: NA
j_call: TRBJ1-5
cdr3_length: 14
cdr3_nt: TGTGCCAGCAGTGACACCTCCCTCAATCAGCCCCAGCATTTT
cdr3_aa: CASSDTSLNQPQHF

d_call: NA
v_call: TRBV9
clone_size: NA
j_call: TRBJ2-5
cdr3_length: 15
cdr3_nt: TGTGCCAGCAGCCGAGACCCACTAGGGTTGGAGACCCAGTACTTC
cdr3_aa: CASSRDPLGLETQYF

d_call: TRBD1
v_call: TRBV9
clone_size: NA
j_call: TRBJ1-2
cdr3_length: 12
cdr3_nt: TGTGCCAGCAGGACAGGGGGGTATGGCTACACCTTC
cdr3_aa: CASRTGGYGYTF

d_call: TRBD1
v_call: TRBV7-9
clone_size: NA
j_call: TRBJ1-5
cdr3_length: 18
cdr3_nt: TGTGCCAGCAGCTTAGGCGGACAGGGGGCTTATAGCAATCAGCCCCAGCATTTT
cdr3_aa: CASSLGGQGAYSNQPQHF

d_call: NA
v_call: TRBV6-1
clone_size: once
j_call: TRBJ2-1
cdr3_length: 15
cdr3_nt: TGTGCCAGCAGGCTCAGCGGAAGCTCCTACAATGAGCAGTTCTTC
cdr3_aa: CASRLSGSSYNEQFF

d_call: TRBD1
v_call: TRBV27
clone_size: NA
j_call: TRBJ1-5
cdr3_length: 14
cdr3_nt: TGTGCCAGCAGCGGGACAGGGTTCAATCAGCCCCAGCATTTT
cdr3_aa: CASSGTGFNQPQHF

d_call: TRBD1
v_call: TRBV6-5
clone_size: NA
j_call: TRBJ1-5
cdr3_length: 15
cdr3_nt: TGTGCCAGCAGTATCGACAGGGGTAGCAATCAGCCCCAGCATTTT
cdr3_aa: CASSIDRGSNQPQHF

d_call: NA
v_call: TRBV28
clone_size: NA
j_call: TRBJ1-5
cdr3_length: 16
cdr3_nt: TGTGCCAGCAGCCCGCCCCGGTACGCGGGTTATCAGCCCCAGCATTTT
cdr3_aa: CASSPPRYAGYQPQHF

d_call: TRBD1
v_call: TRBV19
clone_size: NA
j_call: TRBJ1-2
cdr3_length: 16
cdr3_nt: TGTGCCAGTACCCAGACAGGGGAAATCACTGGCGATGGCTACACCTTC
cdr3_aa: CASTQTGEITGDGYTF

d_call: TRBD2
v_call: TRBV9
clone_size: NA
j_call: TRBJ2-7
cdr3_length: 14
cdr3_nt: TGTGCCAGCAGCCGCCAGCGGGGGAACTACGAGCAGTACTTC
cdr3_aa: CASSRQRGNYEQYF

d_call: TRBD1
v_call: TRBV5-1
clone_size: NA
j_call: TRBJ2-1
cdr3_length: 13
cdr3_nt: TGCGCCAGCAGCACGACAGGGGCTAATGAGCAGTTCTTC
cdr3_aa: CASSTTGANEQFF

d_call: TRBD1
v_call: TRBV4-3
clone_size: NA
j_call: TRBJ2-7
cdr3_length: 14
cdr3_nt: TGCGCCAGCAGCCCGGGACAGGTGGACAACGAGCAGTACTTC
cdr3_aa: CASSPGQVDNEQYF

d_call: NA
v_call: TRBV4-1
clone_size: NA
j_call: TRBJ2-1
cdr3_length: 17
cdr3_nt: TGCGCCAGCAGCCAAGTTTTTGCGCCCATCGCTGACAATGAGCAGTTCTTC
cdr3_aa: CASSQVFAPIADNEQFF

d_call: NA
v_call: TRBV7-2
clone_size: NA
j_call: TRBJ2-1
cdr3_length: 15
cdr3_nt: TGTGCCAGCAGCTTAGAAAGGGACACCCGTAATGAGCAGTTCTTC
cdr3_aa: CASSLERDTRNEQFF

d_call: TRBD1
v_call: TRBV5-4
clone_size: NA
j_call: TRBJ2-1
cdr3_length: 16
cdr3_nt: TGTGCCAGCAGCTCGACCGGGACAGGGAGTTACAATGAGCAGTTCTTC
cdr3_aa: CASSSTGTGSYNEQFF

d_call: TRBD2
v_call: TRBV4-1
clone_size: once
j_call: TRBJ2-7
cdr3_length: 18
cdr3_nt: TGCGCCAGCAGCCAACTAGGACTAGCGGGAGAGAAGCCCTACGAGCAGTACTTC
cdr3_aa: CASSQLGLAGEKPYEQYF

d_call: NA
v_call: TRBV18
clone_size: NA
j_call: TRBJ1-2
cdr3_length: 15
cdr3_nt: TGTGCCAGCTCACCTCAGGGAACGACTAACTATGGCTACACCTTC
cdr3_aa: CASSPQGTTNYGYTF

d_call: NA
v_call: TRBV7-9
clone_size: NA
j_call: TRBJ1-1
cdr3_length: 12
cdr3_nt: TGTGCCAGCAGCAAGGAGGGCACTGAAGCTTTCTTT
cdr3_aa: CASSKEGTEAFF

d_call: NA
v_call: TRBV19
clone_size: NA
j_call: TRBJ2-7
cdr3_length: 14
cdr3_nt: TGTGCCAGTAGTTTTTCGGTTTTAGTAAACGAGCAGTACTTC
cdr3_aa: CASSFSVLVNEQYF

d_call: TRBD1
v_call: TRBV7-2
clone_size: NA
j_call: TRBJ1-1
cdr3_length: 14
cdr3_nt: TGTGCCAGCAGCGGACAGGGCAGCGACACTGAAGCTTTCTTT
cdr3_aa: CASSGQGSDTEAFF

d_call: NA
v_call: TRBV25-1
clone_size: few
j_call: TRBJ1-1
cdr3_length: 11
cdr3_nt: TGTGCCAGCAGTGATGTCTCTGAAGCTTTCTTT
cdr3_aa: CASSDVSEAFF

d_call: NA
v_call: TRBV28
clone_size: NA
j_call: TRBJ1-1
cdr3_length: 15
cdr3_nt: TGTGCCAGCAGCCCGGGGGGGAGGATGAACACTGAAGCTTTCTTT
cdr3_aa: CASSPGGRMNTEAFF

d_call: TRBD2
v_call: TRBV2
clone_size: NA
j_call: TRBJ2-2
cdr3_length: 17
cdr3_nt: TGTGCCAGCATCAGACTAGCGGGAGGGCCTGACACCGGGGAGCTGTTTTTT
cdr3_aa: CASIRLAGGPDTGELFF

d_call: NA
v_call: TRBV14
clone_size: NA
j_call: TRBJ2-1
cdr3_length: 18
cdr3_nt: TGTGCCAGCAGCCCCCGGACTCCCTCCCCGGAGTCCTACAATGAGCAGTTCTTC
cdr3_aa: CASSPRTPSPESYNEQFF

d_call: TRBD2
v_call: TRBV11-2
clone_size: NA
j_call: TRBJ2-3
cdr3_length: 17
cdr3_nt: TGTGCCAGCAGCCGCCGGGGGGGTAGCGGTAGCACAGATACGCAGTATTTT
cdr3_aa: CASSRRGGSGSTDTQYF

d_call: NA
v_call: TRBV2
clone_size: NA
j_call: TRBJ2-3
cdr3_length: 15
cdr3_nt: TGTGCCAGCAGTGATGAGACAGGAAGGTCAGATACGCAGTATTTT
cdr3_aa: CASSDETGRSDTQYF

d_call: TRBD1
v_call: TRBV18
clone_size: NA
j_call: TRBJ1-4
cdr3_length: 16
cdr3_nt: TGTGCCAGCTCACCGAGGACAGGGGCATATGATGAAAAACTGTTTTTT
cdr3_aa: CASSPRTGAYDEKLFF

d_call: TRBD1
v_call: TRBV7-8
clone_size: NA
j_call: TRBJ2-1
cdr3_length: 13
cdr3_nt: TGTGCCAGCAGCCTGGGACAGTACAATGAGCAGTTCTTC
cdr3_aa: CASSLGQYNEQFF

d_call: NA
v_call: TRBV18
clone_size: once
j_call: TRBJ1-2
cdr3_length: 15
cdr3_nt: TGTGCCAGCTCACCCTCGGGTGAAGGGGGCTATGGCTACACCTTC
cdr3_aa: CASSPSGEGGYGYTF

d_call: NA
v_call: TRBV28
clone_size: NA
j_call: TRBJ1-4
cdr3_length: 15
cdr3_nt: TGTGCCAGCAGTTTTGGGTCGCAGAGGGAGGGAAAACTGTTTTTT
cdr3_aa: CASSFGSQREGKLFF

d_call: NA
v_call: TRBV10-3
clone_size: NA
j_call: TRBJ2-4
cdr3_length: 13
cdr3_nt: TGTGCCATCAAGCCGGCAGGGGCAAACATTCAGTACTTC
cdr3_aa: CAIKPAGANIQYF

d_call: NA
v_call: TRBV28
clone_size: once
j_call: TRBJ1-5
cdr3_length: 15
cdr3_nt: TGTGCCAGCAGCCGACCCCCAGGGGGCAATCAGCCCCAGCATTTT
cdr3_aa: CASSRPPGGNQPQHF

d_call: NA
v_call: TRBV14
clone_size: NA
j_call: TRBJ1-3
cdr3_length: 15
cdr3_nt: TGTGCCAGCAGCCAAGCCGGTAATTTAGGAAACACCATATATTTT
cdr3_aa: CASSQAGNLGNTIYF

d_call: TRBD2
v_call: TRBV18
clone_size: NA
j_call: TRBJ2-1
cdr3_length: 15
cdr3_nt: TGTGCCAGCTCACTTGGACTAGCGGGGCACAATGAGCAGTTCTTC
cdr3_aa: CASSLGLAGHNEQFF

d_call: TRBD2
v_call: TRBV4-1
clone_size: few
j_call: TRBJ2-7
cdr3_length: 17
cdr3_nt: TGCGCCAGCAGCCAAGATGATGATAGCGGGGCCTCCTACGAGCAGTACTTC
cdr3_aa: CASSQDDDSGASYEQYF

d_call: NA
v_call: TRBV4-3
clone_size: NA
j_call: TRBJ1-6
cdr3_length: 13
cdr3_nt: TGCGCCAGCAGCCAAGTGAGGAATTCACCCCTCCACTTT
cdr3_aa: CASSQVRNSPLHF

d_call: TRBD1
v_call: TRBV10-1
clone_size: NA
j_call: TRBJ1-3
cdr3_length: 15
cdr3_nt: TGCGCCAGCAGCGACAGGGGGAGAGTTGGAAACACCATATATTTT
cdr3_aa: CASSDRGRVGNTIYF

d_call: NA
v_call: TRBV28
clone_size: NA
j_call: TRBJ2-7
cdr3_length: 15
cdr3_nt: TGTGCCAGCAGCCTTATCGGGACACTAGCCTACGAGCAGTACTTC
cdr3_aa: CASSLIGTLAYEQYF

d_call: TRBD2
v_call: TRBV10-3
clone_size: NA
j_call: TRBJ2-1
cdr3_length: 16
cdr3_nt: TGTGCCATCAGTCCGGGACTAGCGGGTTCCTACAATGAGCAGTTCTTC
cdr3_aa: CAISPGLAGSYNEQFF

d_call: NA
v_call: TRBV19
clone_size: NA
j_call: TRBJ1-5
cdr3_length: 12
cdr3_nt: TGTGCCAGCAGGTTGGGCAATCAGCCCCAGCATTTT
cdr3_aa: CASRLGNQPQHF

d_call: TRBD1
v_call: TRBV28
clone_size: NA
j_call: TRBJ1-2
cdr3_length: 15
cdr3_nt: TGTGCCAGCAGTTTAGGTAGACAGGGGGTCGGTGGCTACACCTTC
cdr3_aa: CASSLGRQGVGGYTF

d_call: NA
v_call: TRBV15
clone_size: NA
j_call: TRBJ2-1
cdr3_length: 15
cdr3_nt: TGTGCCACCAGCAGAGGGGCCCCCTATGGGAATGAGCAGTTCTTC
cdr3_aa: CATSRGAPYGNEQFF

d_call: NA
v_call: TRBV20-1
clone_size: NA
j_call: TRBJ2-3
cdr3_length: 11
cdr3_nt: TGCAGGGCCGGCAGGACAGATACGCAGTATTTT
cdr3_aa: CRAGRTDTQYF

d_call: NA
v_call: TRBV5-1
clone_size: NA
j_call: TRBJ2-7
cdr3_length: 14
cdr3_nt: TGCGCCAGCAGCCCGCCAGGGTTGCCCAGCGAGCAGTACTTC
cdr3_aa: CASSPPGLPSEQYF

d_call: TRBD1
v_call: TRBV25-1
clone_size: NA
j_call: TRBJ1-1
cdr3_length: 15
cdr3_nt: TGCGCCAGCAGTGACTCTGGACAGGGTCGGACTGAAGCTTTCTTT
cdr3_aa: CASSDSGQGRTEAFF

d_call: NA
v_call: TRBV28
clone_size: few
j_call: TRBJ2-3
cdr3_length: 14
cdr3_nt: TGTGCCAGCAGTTCGGGACATCGCACAGATACGCAGTATTTT
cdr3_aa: CASSSGHRTDTQYF

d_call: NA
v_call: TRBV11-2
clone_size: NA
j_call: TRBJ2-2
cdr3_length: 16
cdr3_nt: TGTGCCAGCAGCCGACAGGTCCCCGCGAACACCGGGGAGCCGTTTTTT
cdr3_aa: CASSRQVPANTGEPFF

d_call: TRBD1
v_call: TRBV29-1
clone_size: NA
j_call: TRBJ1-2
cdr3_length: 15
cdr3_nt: TGCAGCGTTGAAGGCACAGGGGGTGCCGACTATGGCTACACCTTC
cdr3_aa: CSVEGTGGADYGYTF

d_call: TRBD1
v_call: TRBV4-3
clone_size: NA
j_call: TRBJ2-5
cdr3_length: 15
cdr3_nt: TGCGCCAGCAGCTCCCACAGGGGGCGGGGGGAGACCCAGTACTTC
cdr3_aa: CASSSHRGRGETQYF